The sample holds a few counts of the clone carrying this T cell receptor beta chain. Deletions cut 2 bases from V and 0 bases from J, with 7 bases between. The CDR3 runs 15 residues. Germline loops: CDR1 KGHDR, CDR2 SFDVKD. Amplified TCR beta CDR3 regions derived from RNA transcripts. First-round RT-PCR targeting the TCR CDR3 was performed with the HTBI primer set. TCRdb re-derived calls from the multiplex PCR reads in MiXCR, one entry per CDR3 protein. Of about 660,000 distinct CDR3 sequences listed, about 45% are singletons. The sample belongs to a study of T cells in Graves' hyperthyroidism and ophthalmopathy.

The source material was peripheral blood or thyroid tissue (not recorded which). The origin of this receptor is an adult man with Graves' disease, either hyperthyroidism or ophthalmopathy (not recorded which). The V gene is TRBV24-1, the J gene TRBJ1-5; TRBD1 might be the D (6 bases). CDR3 sequence reads: CATSDWTDSNQPQHF. The CDR3 DNA is TGTGCCACCAGTGATTGGACAGATAGCAATCAGCCCCAGCATTTT.